What follows are 17 T cell receptor beta chains derived from one specimen sequenced in a study of T cells in Graves' hyperthyroidism and ophthalmopathy. Regions amplified from RNA transcripts were the TCR beta CDR3 regions. TCR CDR3 underwent first-round RT-PCR with the HTBI primer set. Via MiXCR, TCRdb re-called the multiplex PCR reads, giving one row per CDR3 protein. The repertoire holds 250,000 to 400,000 distinct CDR3 sequences, with about an eighth as singletons. Sequencing was done on a sample of blood. The receptors were gathered from a middle-aged woman with Graves' ophthalmopathy.

There are a few counts of this clonotype. The chain combines TRBV14 with TRBJ1-1, with 7 bases lining up with TRBD1. CDR3 length equals 13 residues. V lost 6 bases and J lost 6; bases outside the gene matches: 7. Germline V gene sequence: CDR1 SGHDN, CDR2 FVKESK. The CDR3 DNA reads TGTGCCAGCAGAGAGACAGGGACCTCTGAAGCTTTCTTT. It translates to CASRETGTSEAFF.

This clonotype was recorded at least ten times. The chain recombines TRBV7-2 with TRBJ2-3, with D possibly TRBD1 on 6 matching bases. The V end was cut by 6 bases, the J end by 10 bases, with 11 bases between. This CDR3 has 11 residues. Germline assignment: CDR1 SGHTA and CDR2 FQGNSA. The CDR3 sequence: CASRRDIAQYF. In DNA form, the CDR3 reads TGTGCCAGCAGGAGGGACATAGCGCAGTATTTT.

This clonotype was counted many times. This rearrangement joins TRBV28 to TRBJ2-3; no definite D call. This CDR3 region has 16 residues. CDR1 and CDR2 from the germline V gene are MDHEN and SYDVKM. The ends were cut back, 4 bases at V and 0 bases at J, with 14 bases in the middle. The CDR3 bases are TGTGCCAGCAGTTATCTTGAGCCGACTAGCACAGATACGCAGTATTTT. Amino acid sequence: CASSYLEPTSTDTQYF.

The chain links TRBV2 to TRBJ1-1; 10 positions match TRBD1. With 7 bases clipped from V and 11 bases from J, the junction kept 10 bases outside the gene matches. Germline CDR1 SNHLY, CDR2 FYNNEI. There are 13 residues in the CDR3. As DNA, the CDR3 is TGTGCCAGCAAGGGACAGGGGCAACTGGGGGCTTTCTTT. Translation: CASKGQGQLGAFF.

This clonotype came up a few times. The rearrangement uses TRBV11-1 and TRBJ1-1, with D maybe TRBD1 (5 bases). Per germline, CDR1 SGHAT and CDR2 FQDESV (reference sequence). This CDR3 is 15 amino acids long. The V end lost 2 bases, the J end lost 5 bases, and 15 bases lay between the germline ends. CDR3: CASSLRGPGLTEAFF. The CDR3 DNA reads as TGTGCCAGCAGCTTACGGGGACCCGGTCTAACTGAAGCTTTCTTT.

This clonotype occurred a few times. The chain joins TRBV19 to TRBJ2-2; D might be TRBD1 (5 bases). CDR1 and CDR2 from the germline V gene are LNHDA and SQIVND (reference sequence). CDR3 size: 14 residues. Trimming pared 5 bases from V and 5 bases from J, leaving 12 bases between. CDR3 bases: TGTGCCAGTAGTTCGAACTACAGGACCGGGGAGCTGTTTTTT. Its protein product is CASSSNYRTGELFF.

This clonotype was observed a handful of times. The rearrangement links TRBV14 to TRBJ1-1; tentative D call: TRBD1 (5 bases). CDR3 size: 16 residues. The V end lost 0 bases, the J end lost 1 base, and 12 bases lay between the germline ends. Germline V gene lookup returns CDR1 SGHDN and CDR2 FVKESK. CDR3 bases: TGTGCCAGCAGCCAAGATTTAGGGACTAGGAACACTGAAGCTTTCTTT. It translates to CASSQDLGTRNTEAFF.

This clonotype was counted between two and nine times. V gene TRBV20-1 combines with J gene TRBJ1-5; D not certain. The CDR3 length is 13 residues. Trimming cost V 3 bases and J 5 bases, with 11 bases left between them. Germline V lookup: CDR1 DFQATT, CDR2 SNEGSKA (reference sequence). DNA of the CDR3: TGCAGTGCTAGGGCCTGGGCCGATCAGCCCCAGCATTTT. This translates into CSARAWADQPQHF.

This clonotype was observed many times. The V gene is TRBV10-3, the J gene TRBJ2-5, with TRBD2 matching 8 bases. The CDR3 is 14 amino acids. Germline CDR1 and CDR2: ENHRY and SYGVKD. CDR3 residues: CASGLAGSQETQYF. For the CDR3, the DNA is TGTGCTTCAGGCCTAGCGGGTTCCCAAGAGACCCAGTACTTC.

The gene calls are TRBV20-1 and TRBJ2-1; the D is unclear. The CDR3 extends over 11 amino acids. Germline V gene data show CDR1 as DFQATT and CDR2 as SNEGSKA (reference sequence). V was pared by 2 bases and J by 12 bases, with 11 bases between. The CDR3 DNA follows: TGCAGTGCTAGAATAAACGGTGGGCAGTTCTTC. Translation: CSARINGGQFF.

This clonotype has more than one count but fewer than ten. The chain combines TRBV2 with TRBJ1-5; weak D call: TRBD1 (5 bases). This CDR3 contains 15 residues. Trimming took 6 bases from V and 1 from J, leaving 13 bases between them. Germline-derived CDR1 and CDR2 are SNHLY and FYNNEI. The CDR3 DNA reads as TGTGCCAGCAGACGAGGGGAGGAGAGCAATCAGCCCCAGCATTTT. Its translation is CASRRGEESNQPQHF.

The chain carries TRBV28 and TRBJ1-5; 7 bases align to TRBD1. From germline, CDR1 is MDHEN and CDR2 SYDVKM. This CDR3 contains 16 residues. The junction had 8 bases not matched to a gene; V was cut back by 6 bases and J by 0 bases. The CDR3 sequence is CASRDRDSASNQPQHF. The CDR3 nucleotides read TGTGCCAGCAGGGATAGGGACAGTGCTAGCAATCAGCCCCAGCATTTT.

In this sample, this clonotype turned up many times. This rearrangement joins TRBV7-9 to TRBJ2-5, with 8 bases identical to TRBD2. V gave up 3 bases and J gave up 3 bases; unmatched junction bases: 6. The CDR3 has 15 residues. Germline V gives CDR1 SEHNR, CDR2 FQNEAQ (reference sequence). The CDR3 DNA reads as TGTGCCAGCAGCTTCCGTCGGCGGGGGGAAGAGACCCAGTACTTC. Protein: CASSFRRRGEETQYF.

The chain joins TRBV7-9 to TRBJ2-7; the D gene is possibly TRBD2 (5 bases). Per the germline V gene, CDR1 is SEHNR and CDR2 is FQNEAQ (reference sequence). This CDR3 contains 15 residues. The V and J ends lost 5 bases and 3 bases respectively, with 17 bases between them. This chain's CDR3 is CASSTQLVESYEQYF. CDR3 sequence (DNA): TGTGCCAGCAGCACGCAACTAGTGGAAAGCTACGAGCAGTACTTC.

V is TRBV6-4 and J is TRBJ2-1; D is unresolved. The CDR3 spans 13 residues. V was clipped by 1 base and J by 5 bases, with 6 bases between them. Germline CDR1 MRHNA, CDR2 SNTAGT. This chain's CDR3 is CASSDLIHNEQFF. The CDR3 coding sequence is TGTGCCAGCAGTGACTTGATCCACAATGAGCAGTTCTTC.

In its sample, this clonotype was seen many times. The rearrangement joins TRBV12-3 or TRBV12-4 to TRBJ1-6; D unresolved. This CDR3 contains 14 residues. V lost 6 bases and J 9 bases, leaving 15 bases between the germline ends. CDR3 residues: CASSYREMGSPLHF. DNA for the CDR3: TGTGCCAGCAGCTACCGGGAAATGGGTTCACCCCTCCACTTT.

The table lists this clonotype with many counts. The chain uses TRBV28 and TRBJ1-2; D gene ambiguous. The CDR3 spans 13 residues. Trimming cost V 6 bases and J 4 bases, with 12 bases left between them. Germline V gene lookup returns CDR1 MDHEN and CDR2 SYDVKM. The CDR3 loop is CASRSGWGYGYTF. In DNA, the CDR3 is TGTGCCAGCAGATCCGGTTGGGGCTATGGCTACACCTTC.